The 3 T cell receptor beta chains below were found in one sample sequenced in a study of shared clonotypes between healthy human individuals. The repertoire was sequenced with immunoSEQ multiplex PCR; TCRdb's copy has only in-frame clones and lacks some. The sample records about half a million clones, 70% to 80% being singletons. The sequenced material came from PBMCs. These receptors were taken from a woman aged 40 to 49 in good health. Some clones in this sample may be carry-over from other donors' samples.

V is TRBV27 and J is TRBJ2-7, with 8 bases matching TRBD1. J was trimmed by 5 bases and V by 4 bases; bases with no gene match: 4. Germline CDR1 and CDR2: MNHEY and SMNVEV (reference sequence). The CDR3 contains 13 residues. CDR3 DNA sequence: TGTGCCAGCAGTTCCAACAGGGGGAACGAGCAGTACTTC. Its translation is CASSSNRGNEQYF.

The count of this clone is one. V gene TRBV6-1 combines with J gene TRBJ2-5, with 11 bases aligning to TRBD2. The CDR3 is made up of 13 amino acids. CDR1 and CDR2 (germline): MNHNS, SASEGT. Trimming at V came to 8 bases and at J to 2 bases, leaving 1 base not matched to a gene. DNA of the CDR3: TGTGCCAGCGGACTAGCGGGTCAAGAGACCCAGTACTTC. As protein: CASGLAGQETQYF.

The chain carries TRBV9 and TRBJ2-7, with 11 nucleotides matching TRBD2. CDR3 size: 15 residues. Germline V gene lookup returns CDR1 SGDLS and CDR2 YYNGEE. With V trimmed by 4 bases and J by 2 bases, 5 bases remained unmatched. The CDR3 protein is CASSSGLAETYEQYF. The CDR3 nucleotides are TGTGCCAGCAGCTCGGGACTAGCGGAAACCTACGAGCAGTACTTC.